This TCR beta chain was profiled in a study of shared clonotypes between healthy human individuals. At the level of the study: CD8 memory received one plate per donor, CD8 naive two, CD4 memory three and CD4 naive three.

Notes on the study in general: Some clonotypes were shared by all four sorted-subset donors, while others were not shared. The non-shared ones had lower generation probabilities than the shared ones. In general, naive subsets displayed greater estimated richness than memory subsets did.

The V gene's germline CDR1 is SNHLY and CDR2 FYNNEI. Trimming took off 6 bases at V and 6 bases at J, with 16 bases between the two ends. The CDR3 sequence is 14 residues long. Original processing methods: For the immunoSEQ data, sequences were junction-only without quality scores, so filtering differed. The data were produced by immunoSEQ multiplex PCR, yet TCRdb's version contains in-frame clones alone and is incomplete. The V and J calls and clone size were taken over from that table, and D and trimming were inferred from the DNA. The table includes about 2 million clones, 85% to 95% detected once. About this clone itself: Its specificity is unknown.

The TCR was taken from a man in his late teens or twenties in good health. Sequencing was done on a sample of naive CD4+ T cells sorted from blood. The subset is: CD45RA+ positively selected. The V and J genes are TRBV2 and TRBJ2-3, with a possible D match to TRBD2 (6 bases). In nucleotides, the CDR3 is TGTGCCAGCAGGGGCCGGGGGAGAGGGGATACGCAGTATTTT. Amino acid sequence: CASRGRGRGDTQYF.